This T cell receptor (beta chain) was captured by sequencing in a study of blood T cells in healthy people across ages. Study-level information: Template switching picked up about one barcoded beta molecule for each two T cells.

The authors ran a second PCR of roughly 6 to 11 cycles using a sample-barcoded 5' primer and a J-beta primer mix. MiXCR, run by TCRdb on the 5' RACE reads, gives a single entry per CDR3 protein. The data hold hundreds of thousands of distinct CDR3 sequences, with around 50% observed a single time. After removal of 0 bases from V and 7 bases from J, the junction contained 13 bases not matched to a gene. The CDR3 extends over 18 amino acids. Germline values: CDR1 SGDLS, CDR2 YYNGEE. Sequencing was done on a sample of blood. This rearrangement joins TRBV9 to TRBJ2-1, with 10 bases fitting TRBD1. This TCR was recovered from a man aged 40-49 years in good health. DNA for the CDR3: TGTGCCAGCAGCGTAGCAGGGGTAGGGACAGGGGTTGTGAATGAGCAGTTCTTC. This gives the protein CASSVAGVGTGVVNEQFF.